One and the same sample provided the 2 T cell receptor beta chains below, sequenced in a study of cytomegalovirus exposure and HLA in healthy donors. With 60 Vbeta and 13 Jbeta primers, the PCR was carried out. The protocol was immunoSEQ multiplex PCR, while the TCRdb copy is restricted to in-frame clones and leaves out a portion. The sample consists of 110,000 to 150,000 clones, about three quarters of them appearing once. Sequenced sample: PBMCs. These receptors originate from a male donor in good health and CMV-seropositive.

V is TRBV10-3 and J is TRBJ2-1, with 11 bases identical to TRBD2. The V and J ends lost 6 bases and 5 bases, in that order; junction bases with no gene match: 6. This CDR3 comprises 15 residues. Germline V gene sequence: CDR1 ENHRY, CDR2 SYGVKD. Written as DNA, the CDR3 is TGTGCCATCAGATTGACTAGCGGGATAAACAATGAGCAGTTCTTC. It codes for CAIRLTSGINNEQFF.

This clone was observed a single time. This chain connects TRBV7-9 to TRBJ2-5, with 7 nucleotides matching TRBD2. Germline V gives CDR1 SEHNR, CDR2 FQNEAQ (reference sequence). After removal of 4 bases from V and 2 bases from J, the junction contained 1 base not matched to a gene. This CDR3 has 13 amino acids. The CDR3 DNA reads TGTGCCAGCAGCTCTAGCGGACAAGAGACCCAGTACTTC. Translation gives CASSSSGQETQYF. Filled out from reference TRBV7-9 and TRBJ2-5, the complete variable domain reads DTGVSQNPRHKITKRGQNVTFRCDPISEHNRLYWYRQTLGQGPEFLTYFQNEAQLEKSRLLSDRFSAERPKGSFSTLEIQRTEQGDSAMYLCASSSSGQETQYFGPGTRLLVL.